This TCR beta chain was captured in a study of vaccination effects on CD4 cells after COVID-19. On this clone: What it binds is not known.

With 4 bases removed from V and 1 base from J, the gap between germline ends came to 13 bases. Germline lookup yields CDR1 LNHDA and CDR2 SQIVND (reference sequence). The CDR3 has 15 amino acids. Assay: immunoSEQ multiplex PCR; the TCRdb copy retains only in-frame clones and omits some. This sample has tens of thousands of clones, with 76% found just once. After expansion with viral peptide pools in the ViraFEST assay, antigen-specific CD4+ T cells were sequenced. When around 10 days of culture had elapsed, CD4+ T cells were isolated. No vaccinee had earlier SARS-CoV-2 infection, and nucleocapsid antibodies were negative. Supplemented with around 9.8 IU/ml IL-2 and roughly 10 ug/ml peptides, fewer than 2.5 million PBMC per well were kept in culture. Replacing half the medium with IL-2 medium was done on days 3 and 7.

The V call is TRBV19, the J call TRBJ1-1, with D unresolved. This specimen consisted of CD4+ T cells from PBMCs cultured with HCoV-NL63 spike peptides, obtained before COVID-19 vaccination. The clonotype comes from a human donor who received a COVID-19 vaccine. CDR3 DNA sequence: TGTGCCAGTAGTAATCCGGCCCGAGGGAACACTGAAGCTTTCTTT. This translates into CASSNPARGNTEAFF.